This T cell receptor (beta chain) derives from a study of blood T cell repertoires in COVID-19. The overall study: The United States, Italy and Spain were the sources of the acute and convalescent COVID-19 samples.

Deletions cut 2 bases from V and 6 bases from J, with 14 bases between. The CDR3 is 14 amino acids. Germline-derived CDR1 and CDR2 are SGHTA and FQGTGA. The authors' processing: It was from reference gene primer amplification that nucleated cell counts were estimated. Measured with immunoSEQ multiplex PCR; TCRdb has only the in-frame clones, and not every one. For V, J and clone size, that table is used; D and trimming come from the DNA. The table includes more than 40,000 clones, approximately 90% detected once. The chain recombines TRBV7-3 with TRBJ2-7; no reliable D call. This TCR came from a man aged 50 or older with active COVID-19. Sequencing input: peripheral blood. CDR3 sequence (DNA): TGTGCCAGCAGCTTAGGAGCCGTAGGTGGCGAGCAGTACTTC. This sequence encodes CASSLGAVGGEQYF.